This T cell receptor beta chain came from a study of T cells in Graves' hyperthyroidism and ophthalmopathy. Diagnostic assessment was based on clinical symptoms, serum thyroxine and TRAb, thyroid ultrasound and orbital computed tomography. PBMCs stemmed from 10 ml fresh peripheral blood. The CDR3 contains 15 residues. V lost 6 bases to trimming and J lost 6 bases; unmatched junction nucleotides: 9. TCR beta CDR3 regions were amplified from RNA. With the HTBI primer set, the TCR CDR3 went through a first round of RT-PCR. TCRdb passed the multiplex PCR reads through MiXCR, listing each CDR3 protein once. The sample comprises approximately 640,000 distinct CDR3 sequences, 17% of which are singletons, and around 16% rests with the top ten. This clonotype was picked up many times.

The V gene is TRBV12-3 or TRBV12-4, the J gene TRBJ2-2, with 8 bases matching TRBD2. The receptor was derived from a man aged 50-59 years with Graves' hyperthyroidism. Sequencing was carried out using blood. The CDR3 DNA sequence: TGTGCCAGCAGCATACTAGCGGAGGTCCCCGGGGAGCTGTTTTTT. The encoded protein is CASSILAEVPGELFF.